The rows below give T cell receptor beta chains drawn from one sample of a study of identical twins. Each CDR3 protein gets one entry after TCRdb re-called the 5' RACE reads with MiXCR. The sample lists 1.5 million to 2 million distinct CDR3 sequences; 25% to 35% were seen once. Sequences were obtained from cord blood. The receptor source for this set is a newborn girl in good health. Both conserved end residues are part of each CDR3. D genes are given only for firm matches. Size tells how often a clone was seen (once, few, many) or the class of an expanded clone, and some rows leave it out.

clone_size	v_call	d_call	j_call	cdr3_aa	cdr3_nt
many	TRBV12-3/TRBV12-4	.	TRBJ1-1	CASSLAGWDTEAFF	TGTGCCAGCAGTTTAGCGGGGTGGGACACTGAAGCTTTCTTT
many	TRBV5-1	TRBD2	TRBJ2-2	CASSLRTSGNTGELFF	TGCGCCAGCAGCTTACGGACTAGCGGGAACACCGGGGAGCTGTTTTTT
.	TRBV4-1	TRBD1	TRBJ2-7	CASSQDTDRGIYEQYF	TGCGCCAGCAGCCAAGATACGGACAGGGGTATATACGAGCAGTACTTC
.	TRBV19	.	TRBJ2-1	CASSIGGYSYNEQFF	TGTGCCAGTAGTATCGGCGGATACTCCTACAATGAGCAGTTCTTC
few	TRBV12-3/TRBV12-4	.	TRBJ1-6	CASSLLNTGYSPLHF	TGTGCCAGCAGTTTACTGAACACCGGTTATTCACCCCTCCACTTT
.	TRBV7-8	.	TRBJ1-2	CASSERTVYTF	TGTGCCAGCAGTGAACGGACAGTCTACACCTTC
.	TRBV28	.	TRBJ1-6	CASSLDRRSYNSPLHF	TGTGCCAGCAGTTTAGATAGGAGGTCCTATAATTCACCCCTCCACTTT
.	TRBV5-1	TRBD1	TRBJ2-1	CASSPWTGGSSYNEQFF	TGCGCCAGCAGCCCCTGGACAGGGGGCAGCTCCTACAATGAGCAGTTCTTC
.	TRBV5-1	TRBD1	TRBJ2-7	CASSLSQGVPGEQYF	TGCGCCAGCAGCTTGTCCCAGGGGGTCCCGGGCGAGCAGTACTTC
.	TRBV30	.	TRBJ2-3	CAWRILVAEADTQYF	TGTGCCTGGAGAATACTAGTGGCTGAGGCAGATACGCAGTATTTT
.	TRBV6-1	.	TRBJ2-5	CASTNPVSSRQETQYF	TGTGCCAGCACTAACCCGGTATCCTCCCGACAAGAGACCCAGTACTTC
.	TRBV27	.	TRBJ2-5	CASSLFGQGGETQYF	TGTGCCAGCAGTTTATTCGGCCAGGGAGGAGAGACCCAGTACTTC
few	TRBV9	.	TRBJ1-5	CASSVGGGSSQPQHF	TGTGCCAGCAGCGTAGGAGGGGGAAGTAGTCAGCCCCAGCATTTT
.	TRBV2	.	TRBJ2-1	CASRDSSSSYNEQFF	TGTGCCAGCAGGGACAGTTCGAGCTCCTACAATGAGCAGTTCTTC
few	TRBV24-1	.	TRBJ1-1	CATSASGNTEAFF	TGTGCCACCAGTGCCTCGGGGAACACTGAAGCTTTCTTT
many	TRBV11-2	TRBD2	TRBJ2-3	CASRTSGRRSTDTQYF	TGTGCCAGCAGGACTAGCGGGAGAAGGAGCACAGATACGCAGTATTTT
.	TRBV12-3/TRBV12-4	.	TRBJ1-1	CASSLRRVRTEAFF	TGTGCCAGCAGTTTAAGGAGGGTTCGGACTGAAGCTTTCTTT
.	TRBV5-1	.	TRBJ2-1	CASSGWGGDEQFF	TGCGCCAGCAGCGGGTGGGGGGGCGATGAGCAGTTCTTC
.	TRBV3-1	TRBD1	TRBJ2-4	CASSLTGGAGYIIQYF	TGTGCCAGCAGTCTGACAGGGGGCGCCGGGTATATCATTCAGTACTTC
.	TRBV12-3/TRBV12-4	.	TRBJ2-3	CACRGGFGTDTQYF	TGTGCCTGCCGCGGAGGTTTCGGTACAGATACGCAGTATTTT
.	TRBV7-9	.	TRBJ2-3	CASILRDTQYF	TGTGCCAGCATCCTTAGGGATACGCAGTATTTT
.	TRBV2	TRBD2	TRBJ2-4	CASSRLASLRGAKNIQYF	TGTGCCAGCAGTAGACTAGCGTCCTTAAGAGGGGCCAAAAACATTCAGTACTTC
.	TRBV11-2	TRBD1	TRBJ2-5	CASTRDREQETQYF	TGTGCCAGCACCCGGGACAGGGAGCAAGAGACCCAGTACTTC
.	TRBV6-5	.	TRBJ2-7	CASSYVPGSSYEQYF	TGTGCCAGCAGTTATGTTCCGGGCAGCTCCTACGAGCAGTACTTC
few	TRBV12-3/TRBV12-4	.	TRBJ2-1	CASSLVGARDEQFF	TGTGCCAGCAGTTTAGTGGGGGCAAGAGATGAGCAGTTCTTC
.	TRBV7-8	TRBD2	TRBJ2-1	CASSALTSFAYNEQFF	TGTGCCAGCAGCGCCTTGACTAGCTTCGCCTACAATGAGCAGTTCTTC
few	TRBV5-1	TRBD2	TRBJ2-1	CASSFPSGGGNYNEQFF	TGCGCCAGCAGCTTCCCTAGCGGGGGGGGAAACTACAATGAGCAGTTCTTC
few	TRBV3-1	.	TRBJ1-2	CASSQERGTNYGYTF	TGTGCCAGCAGCCAAGAGCGGGGAACTAACTATGGCTACACCTTC
.	TRBV20-1	.	TRBJ1-6	CSAPGTSSYNSPLHF	TGCAGTGCCCCAGGGACGAGCTCCTATAATTCACCCCTCCACTTT
.	TRBV20-1	.	TRBJ1-1	CSAREFGQGGRAFF	TGCAGTGCTAGAGAGTTTGGGCAGGGAGGAAGAGCTTTCTTT
.	TRBV2	TRBD1	TRBJ1-5	CASRKGTGSMSNQPQHF	TGTGCCAGCAGGAAGGGGACAGGGAGTATGAGCAATCAGCCCCAGCATTTT
.	TRBV5-1	.	TRBJ2-7	CASSLVDYNEQYF	TGCGCCAGCAGCTTGGTTGACTACAATGAGCAGTACTTC
.	TRBV12-3/TRBV12-4	TRBD2	TRBJ2-4	CASSLASLAGVEQYF	TGTGCCAGCAGTTTAGCGTCACTAGCGGGAGTTGAGCAGTACTTC
few	TRBV6-5	TRBD1	TRBJ1-5	CASSPDLTGGRQPQHF	TGTGCCAGCAGTCCCGACCTAACAGGGGGCCGGCAGCCCCAGCATTTT
.	TRBV20-1	TRBD1	TRBJ2-7	CSASVGQGRYEQYF	TGCAGTGCTAGTGTGGGACAGGGCAGGTACGAGCAGTACTTC
few	TRBV3-1	.	TRBJ1-1	CASSWRQETEAFF	TGTGCCAGCAGTTGGAGGCAAGAAACTGAAGCTTTCTTT
.	TRBV11-2	TRBD2	TRBJ2-4	CASSFSDWAGGAKNIQYF	TGTGCCAGCAGCTTCTCCGACTGGGCGGGAGGAGCCAAAAACATTCAGTACTTC
.	TRBV7-9	.	TRBJ1-2	CAGSLAGVGYTF	TGTGCCGGCAGCTTAGCGGGAGTCGGCTACACCTTC
few	TRBV5-1	TRBD2	TRBJ2-1	CASSQLGGRSYNEQFF	TGCGCCAGCAGCCAGCTGGGGGGGAGGTCCTACAATGAGCAGTTCTTC
.	TRBV6-6	.	TRBJ2-5	CASTGDTQETQYF	TGTGCCAGCACGGGGGACACTCAAGAGACCCAGTACTTC